These T cell receptor beta chains were read from a single sample in a study of cytomegalovirus exposure and HLA in healthy donors. TCRdb keeps only in-frame clones here, not all; method: immunoSEQ multiplex PCR. Among more than 55,000 clones listed, 89% were seen once. Sequenced: PBMCs. The receptors were sampled from a woman under 30 in good health and CMV-seronegative. Both conserved end residues are part of each CDR3. A D gene is named only where the DNA matches it firmly. Clone size is given for some rows only: seen once, a few or many times, or a class if the clone is expanded.

clone size,V gene,D gene,J gene,CDR3 protein,CDR3 DNA
NA,TRBV5-1,NA,TRBJ2-3,CASSWQGNTDTQYF,TGCGCCAGCAGCTGGCAGGGGAACACAGATACGCAGTATTTT
NA,TRBV14,NA,TRBJ2-6,CASSQDRGTGANVLTF,TGTGCCAGCAGCCAAGATAGAGGGACTGGGGCCAACGTCCTGACTTTC
NA,TRBV29-1,NA,TRBJ1-1,CSVDSSPSNTEAFF,TGCAGCGTTGACAGTTCCCCTTCGAACACTGAAGCTTTCTTT
NA,TRBV30,NA,TRBJ1-2,CAWSAGYGYTF,TGTGCCTGGAGTGCCGGTTATGGCTACACCTTC
NA,TRBV6-5,NA,TRBJ1-1,CASSYTMNTEAFF,TGTGCCAGCAGTTATACAATGAACACTGAAGCTTTCTTT
few,TRBV13,NA,TRBJ2-7,CASSLGRGAYEQYF,TGTGCCAGCAGCTTAGGTCGAGGTGCCTACGAGCAGTACTTC
NA,TRBV5-5,NA,TRBJ1-5,CASSARGNQPQHF,TGTGCCAGCAGCGCCCGGGGGAATCAGCCCCAGCATTTT
NA,TRBV2,NA,TRBJ1-2,CASREVDRNYGYTF,TGTGCCAGCAGGGAAGTCGACAGGAACTATGGCTACACCTTC
NA,TRBV5-6,TRBD1,TRBJ1-3,CASSRTGWRNTIYF,TGTGCCAGCAGCCGGACAGGGTGGCGAAACACCATATATTTT
once,TRBV18,NA,TRBJ1-2,CASSLSGEQHYGYTF,TGTGCCAGCTCACTGTCCGGAGAGCAACACTATGGCTACACCTTC
NA,TRBV6-5,NA,TRBJ1-2,CASSYSQGPTGGYTF,TGTGCCAGCAGTTACTCACAGGGCCCCACAGGTGGCTACACCTTC
NA,TRBV6-6,NA,TRBJ2-7,CASSYSRDTSSYEQYF,TGTGCCAGCAGTTACTCGAGGGACACTAGCTCCTACGAGCAGTACTTC
NA,TRBV7-2,TRBD2,TRBJ2-1,CASSLARGLARTHSYNEQFF,TGTGCCAGCAGCTTAGCGCGCGGACTAGCGAGAACCCACTCCTACAATGAGCAGTTCTTC
NA,TRBV6-1,TRBD2,TRBJ2-2,CASSEVFSGRAKAGELFF,TGTGCCAGCAGTGAAGTGTTTAGCGGGAGGGCCAAGGCCGGGGAGCTGTTTTTT
NA,TRBV5-3,NA,TRBJ2-7,CARPDSSYEQYF,TGTGCCAGACCGGACAGTTCCTACGAGCAGTACTTC
NA,TRBV2,NA,TRBJ1-4,CASGGEGKEKLFF,TGTGCCAGCGGTGGGGAGGGGAAGGAAAAACTGTTTTTT
NA,TRBV19,TRBD1,TRBJ1-4,CASRTGRNEKLFF,TGTGCCAGTAGGACAGGGAGGAATGAAAAACTGTTTTTT
NA,TRBV11-3,TRBD2,TRBJ2-5,CASSEGLAGGIRETQYF,TGTGCCAGCAGCGAAGGACTAGCGGGGGGGATCCGAGAGACCCAGTACTTC
NA,TRBV7-2,NA,TRBJ2-7,CASRGSAGTREQYF,TGTGCCAGCAGGGGATCGGCGGGAACAAGGGAGCAGTACTTC
NA,TRBV4-1,TRBD1,TRBJ1-5,CASSLGTGVSNQPQHF,TGCGCCAGCAGCCTTGGAACAGGGGTTAGCAATCAGCCCCAGCATTTT
once,TRBV19,TRBD1,TRBJ2-3,CASSTRTGGADTQYF,TGTGCCAGTAGTACCCGGACAGGGGGAGCAGATACGCAGTATTTT
NA,TRBV7-9,TRBD1,TRBJ1-6,CASSLGSDRRGSPLHF,TGTGCCAGCAGCTTAGGGTCGGACAGGAGGGGATCACCCCTCCACTTT
NA,TRBV5-1,TRBD1,TRBJ1-5,CASRIGQGGNQPQHF,TGCGCCAGCAGGATCGGACAGGGAGGCAATCAGCCCCAGCATTTT
NA,TRBV7-2,NA,TRBJ1-5,CASSLASTGRNQPQHF,TGTGCCAGCAGCTTAGCGAGTACAGGGCGTAATCAGCCCCAGCATTTT
NA,TRBV11-2,NA,TRBJ1-4,CASSLGQGRGEKLFF,TGTGCCAGCAGCTTAGGGCAGGGGAGAGGTGAAAAACTGTTTTTT
NA,TRBV7-9,TRBD1,TRBJ1-1,CASSLGDREGAFF,TGTGCCAGCAGCTTAGGGGACAGGGAGGGGGCTTTCTTT
NA,TRBV10-3,TRBD2,TRBJ2-1,CAISGTSGTRSYNEQFF,TGTGCCATCAGTGGGACTAGCGGGACCCGCTCCTACAATGAGCAGTTCTTC
NA,TRBV5-8,TRBD2,TRBJ2-1,CASSLWTSGNREQFF,TGTGCCAGCAGCTTGTGGACTAGCGGGAACCGTGAGCAGTTCTTC
NA,TRBV5-6,NA,TRBJ2-2,CASSSPGGTGELFF,TGTGCCAGCAGCTCTCCCGGGGGCACCGGGGAGCTGTTTTTT
once,TRBV19,NA,TRBJ1-5,CASSIGTGGSAQPQHF,TGTGCCAGTAGTATCGGGACGGGAGGATCAGCTCAGCCCCAGCATTTT
NA,TRBV10-3,NA,TRBJ2-5,CAISLGSSGQETQYF,TGTGCCATCAGTCTGGGTTCAAGCGGACAAGAGACCCAGTACTTC
NA,TRBV7-8,NA,TRBJ1-1,CASRFSGATEAFF,TGTGCCAGCAGATTTTCAGGCGCCACTGAAGCTTTCTTT
NA,TRBV4-1,NA,TRBJ2-3,CASSQQDLISTDTQYF,TGCGCCAGCAGCCAACAGGACTTGATTAGCACAGATACGCAGTATTTT
few,TRBV18,TRBD1,TRBJ1-1,CASSSLDRGPPEAFF,TGTGCCAGCTCATCACTGGACAGGGGGCCCCCTGAAGCTTTCTTT
NA,TRBV5-1,TRBD1,TRBJ2-3,CASSGTVSTDTQYF,TGCGCCAGCAGCGGGACAGTTTCCACAGATACGCAGTATTTT
NA,TRBV19,NA,TRBJ1-1,CASKSWGSTAEAFF,TGTGCCAGTAAGTCCTGGGGCTCGACGGCTGAAGCTTTCTTT
NA,TRBV7-8,NA,TRBJ2-3,CASSPNTGSDTQYF,TGTGCCAGCAGCCCAAACACAGGGTCAGATACGCAGTATTTT
NA,TRBV28,TRBD1,TRBJ1-3,CASSWAPGQASSGNTIYF,TGTGCCAGCAGTTGGGCACCCGGACAGGCGAGCTCTGGAAACACCATATATTTT
NA,TRBV5-4,TRBD1,TRBJ2-3,CASSFRGRDTDTQYF,TGTGCCAGCAGCTTCAGGGGGCGGGACACAGATACGCAGTATTTT
NA,TRBV2,TRBD1,TRBJ1-4,CASSTFTGTGMGKLFF,TGTGCCAGCAGTACGTTTACCGGGACAGGGATGGGAAAACTGTTTTTT
once,TRBV25-1,NA,TRBJ2-7,CASSLGALREQYF,TGTGCCAGCAGTCTGGGGGCCCTTCGCGAGCAGTACTTC
NA,TRBV6-5,TRBD2,TRBJ2-3,CASRASGRREDTQYF,TGTGCCAGCAGGGCTAGCGGGAGGCGCGAAGATACGCAGTATTTT
NA,TRBV18,TRBD2,TRBJ2-7,CASSIRTSSYEQYF,TGTGCCAGCTCAATTCGGACTAGCAGCTACGAGCAGTACTTC
NA,TRBV18,TRBD2,TRBJ2-1,CASSPLAGGGSYNEQFF,TGTGCCAGCTCACCTCTCGCGGGAGGAGGCTCCTACAATGAGCAGTTCTTC